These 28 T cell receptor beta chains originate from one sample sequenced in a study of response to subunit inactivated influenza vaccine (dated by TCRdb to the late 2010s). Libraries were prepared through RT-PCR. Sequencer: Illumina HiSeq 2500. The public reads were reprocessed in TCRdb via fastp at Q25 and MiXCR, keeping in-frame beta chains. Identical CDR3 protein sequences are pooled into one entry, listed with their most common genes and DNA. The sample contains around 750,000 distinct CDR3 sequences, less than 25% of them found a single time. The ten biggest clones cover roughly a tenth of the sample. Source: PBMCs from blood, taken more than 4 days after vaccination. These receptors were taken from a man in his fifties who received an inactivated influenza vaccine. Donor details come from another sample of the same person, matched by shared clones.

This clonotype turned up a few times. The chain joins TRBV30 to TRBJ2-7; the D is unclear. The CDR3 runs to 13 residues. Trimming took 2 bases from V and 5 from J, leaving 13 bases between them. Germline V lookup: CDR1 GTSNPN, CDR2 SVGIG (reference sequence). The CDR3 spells CAWSSGIGDEQYF. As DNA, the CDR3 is TGTGCCTGGAGTTCTGGGATTGGGGACGAGCAGTACTTC.

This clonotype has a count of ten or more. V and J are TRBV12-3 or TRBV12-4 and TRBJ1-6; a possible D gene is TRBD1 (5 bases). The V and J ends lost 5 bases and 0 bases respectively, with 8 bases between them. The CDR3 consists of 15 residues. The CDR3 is CASSRGGSYNSPLHF. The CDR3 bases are TGTGCCAGCAGTAGGGGAGGCTCCTATAATTCACCCCTCCACTTT.

CDR3 nucleotides: TGTGCCAGCACCCTCGGTTCCAACGGCTACACCTTC. Residues: CASTLGSNGYTF. The V gene is TRBV7-9, the J gene TRBJ1-2; no reliable D call. V was shortened by 7 bases and J by 8 bases, with 14 bases between the two germline ends. Germline loops: CDR1 SEHNR, CDR2 FQNEAQ (reference sequence). This CDR3 contains 12 residues.

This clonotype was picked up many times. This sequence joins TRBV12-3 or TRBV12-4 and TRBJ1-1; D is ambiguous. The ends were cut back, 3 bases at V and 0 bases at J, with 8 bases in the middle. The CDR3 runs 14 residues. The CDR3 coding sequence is TGTGCCAGCAGTTTTTGGGAAATGAACACTGAAGCTTTCTTT. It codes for CASSFWEMNTEAFF.

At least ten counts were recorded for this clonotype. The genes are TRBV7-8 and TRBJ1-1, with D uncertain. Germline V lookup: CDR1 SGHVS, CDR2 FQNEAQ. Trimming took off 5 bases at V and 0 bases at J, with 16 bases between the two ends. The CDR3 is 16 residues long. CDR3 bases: TGTGCCAGCAGCCCGTTCACTGGTAAGATGAACACTGAAGCTTTCTTT. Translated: CASSPFTGKMNTEAFF.

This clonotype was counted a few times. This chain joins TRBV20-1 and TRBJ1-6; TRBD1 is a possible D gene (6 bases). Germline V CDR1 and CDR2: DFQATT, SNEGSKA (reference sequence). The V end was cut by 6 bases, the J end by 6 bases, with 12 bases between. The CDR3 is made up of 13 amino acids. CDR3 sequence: CSAPTGPNSPLHF. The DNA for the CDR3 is TGCAGTGCACCGACAGGCCCTAATTCACCCCTCCACTTT.

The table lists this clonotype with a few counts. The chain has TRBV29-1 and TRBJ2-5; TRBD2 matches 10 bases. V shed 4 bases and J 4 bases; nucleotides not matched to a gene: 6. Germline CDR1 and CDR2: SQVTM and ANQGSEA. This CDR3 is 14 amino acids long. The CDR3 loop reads CSVAGAGGRETQYF. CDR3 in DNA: TGCAGCGTTGCGGGAGCGGGGGGGCGAGAGACCCAGTACTTC. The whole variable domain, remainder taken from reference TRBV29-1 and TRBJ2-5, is SAVISQKPSRDICQRGTSLTIQCQVDSQVTMMFWYRQQPGQSLTLIATANQGSEATYESGFVIDKFPISRPNLTFSTLTVSNMSPEDSSIYLCSVAGAGGRETQYFGPGTRLLVL.

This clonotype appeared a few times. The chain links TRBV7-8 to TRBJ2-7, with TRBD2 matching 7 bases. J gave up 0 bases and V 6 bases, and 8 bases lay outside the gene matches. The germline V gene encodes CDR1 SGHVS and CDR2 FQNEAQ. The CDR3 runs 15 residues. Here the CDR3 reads CASSSGGTASYEQYF. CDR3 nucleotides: TGTGCCAGCAGTTCCGGGGGGACGGCCTCCTACGAGCAGTACTTC.

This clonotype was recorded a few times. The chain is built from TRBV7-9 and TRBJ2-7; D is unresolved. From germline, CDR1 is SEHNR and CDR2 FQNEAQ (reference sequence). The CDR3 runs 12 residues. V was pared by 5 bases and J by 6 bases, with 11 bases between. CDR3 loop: CASSPDASEQYF. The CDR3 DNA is TGTGCCAGCAGCCCGGACGCGTCCGAGCAGTACTTC.

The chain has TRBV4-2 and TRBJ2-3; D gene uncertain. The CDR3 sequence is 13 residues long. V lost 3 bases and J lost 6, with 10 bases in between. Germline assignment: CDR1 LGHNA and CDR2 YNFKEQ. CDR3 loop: CASSQLILDTQYF. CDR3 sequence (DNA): TGTGCCAGCAGCCAGCTCATCCTGGATACGCAGTATTTT.

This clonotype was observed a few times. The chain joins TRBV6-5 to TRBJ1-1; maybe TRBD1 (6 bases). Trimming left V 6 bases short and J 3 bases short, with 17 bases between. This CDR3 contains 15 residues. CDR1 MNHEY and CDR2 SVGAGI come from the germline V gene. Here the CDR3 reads CASRDSGVGYTEAFF. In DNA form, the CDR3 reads TGTGCCAGCAGGGACTCAGGGGTTGGCTACACTGAAGCTTTCTTT.

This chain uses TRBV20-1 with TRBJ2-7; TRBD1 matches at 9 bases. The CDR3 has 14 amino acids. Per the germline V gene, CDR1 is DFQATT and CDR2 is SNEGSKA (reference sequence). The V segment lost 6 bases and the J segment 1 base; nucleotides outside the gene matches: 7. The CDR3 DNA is TGCAGTGCCAATAACAGGGGGCAATCCTACGAGCAGTACTTC. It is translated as CSANNRGQSYEQYF.

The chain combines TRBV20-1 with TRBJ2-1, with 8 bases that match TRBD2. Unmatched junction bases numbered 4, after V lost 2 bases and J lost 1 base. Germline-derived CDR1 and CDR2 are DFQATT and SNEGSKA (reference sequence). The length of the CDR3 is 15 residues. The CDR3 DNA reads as TGCAGTGCTAGAACCGGGACTAGATCCTACAATGAGCAGTTCTTC. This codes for CSARTGTRSYNEQFF.

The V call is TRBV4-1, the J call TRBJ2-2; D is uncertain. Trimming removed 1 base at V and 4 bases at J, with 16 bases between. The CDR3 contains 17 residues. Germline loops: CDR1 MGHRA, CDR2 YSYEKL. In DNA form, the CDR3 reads TGCGCCAGCAGCCAAGGGGTGACAATTTCCACCACCGGGGAGCTGTTTTTT. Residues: CASSQGVTISTTGELFF.

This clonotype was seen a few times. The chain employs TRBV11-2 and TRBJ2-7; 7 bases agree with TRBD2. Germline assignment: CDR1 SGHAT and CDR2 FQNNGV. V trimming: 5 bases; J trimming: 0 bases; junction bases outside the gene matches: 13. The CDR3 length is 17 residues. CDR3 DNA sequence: TGTGCCAGCAGCGTGGGAATTAGCGGGCTCTACTCCTACGAGCAGTACTTC. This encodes CASSVGISGLYSYEQYF.

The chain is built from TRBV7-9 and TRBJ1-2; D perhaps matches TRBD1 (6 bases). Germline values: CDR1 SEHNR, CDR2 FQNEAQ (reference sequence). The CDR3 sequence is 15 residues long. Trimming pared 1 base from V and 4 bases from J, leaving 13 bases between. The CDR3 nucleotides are TGTGCCAGCAGCTTAGGAGAAGGGGGTGGCTATGGCTACACCTTC. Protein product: CASSLGEGGGYGYTF.

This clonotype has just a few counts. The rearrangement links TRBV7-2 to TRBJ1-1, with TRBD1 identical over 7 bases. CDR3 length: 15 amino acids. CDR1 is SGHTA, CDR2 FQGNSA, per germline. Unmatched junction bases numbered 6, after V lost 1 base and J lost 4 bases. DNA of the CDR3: TGTGCCAGCAGCTTAGGGTCAGGGGGTGGCACTGAAGCTTTCTTT. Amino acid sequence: CASSLGSGGGTEAFF. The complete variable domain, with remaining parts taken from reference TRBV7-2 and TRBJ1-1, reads GAGVSQSPSNKVTEKGKDVELRCDPISGHTALYWYRQSLGQGLEFLIYFQGNSAPDKSGLPSDRFSAERTGGSVSTLTIQRTQQEDSAVYLCASSLGSGGGTEAFFGQGTRLTVV.

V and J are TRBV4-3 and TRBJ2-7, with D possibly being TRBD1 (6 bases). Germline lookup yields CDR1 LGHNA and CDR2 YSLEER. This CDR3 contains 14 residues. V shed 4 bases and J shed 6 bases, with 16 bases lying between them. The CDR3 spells CASSLTGTLGEQYF. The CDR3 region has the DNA TGCGCCAGCAGCCTGACAGGAACCCTTGGCGAGCAGTACTTC.

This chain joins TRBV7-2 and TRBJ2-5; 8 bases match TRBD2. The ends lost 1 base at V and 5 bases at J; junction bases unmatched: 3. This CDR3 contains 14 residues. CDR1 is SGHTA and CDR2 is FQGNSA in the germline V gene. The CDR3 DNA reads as TGTGCCAGCAGCTTAGGACTAGCGACGGAGACCCAGTACTTC. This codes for CASSLGLATETQYF.

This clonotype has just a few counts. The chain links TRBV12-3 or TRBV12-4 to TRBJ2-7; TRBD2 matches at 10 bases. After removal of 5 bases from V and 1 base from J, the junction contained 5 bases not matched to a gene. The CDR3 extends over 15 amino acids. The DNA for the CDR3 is TGTGCCAGCAGTCTCGGACTAGCGGAATCCTACGAGCAGTACTTC. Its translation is CASSLGLAESYEQYF.

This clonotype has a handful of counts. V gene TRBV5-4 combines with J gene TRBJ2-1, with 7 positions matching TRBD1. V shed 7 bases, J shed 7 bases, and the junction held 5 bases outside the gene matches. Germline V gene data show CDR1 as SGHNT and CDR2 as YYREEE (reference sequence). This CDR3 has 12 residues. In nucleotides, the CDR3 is TGTGCCAGCTCAAAGGACAGGAATGAGCAGTTCTTC. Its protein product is CASSKDRNEQFF.

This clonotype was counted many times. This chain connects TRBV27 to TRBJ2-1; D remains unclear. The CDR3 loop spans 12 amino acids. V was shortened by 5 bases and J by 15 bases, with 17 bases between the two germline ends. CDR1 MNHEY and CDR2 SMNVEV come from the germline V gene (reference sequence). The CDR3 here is CASSPVSQGLFF. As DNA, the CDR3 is TGTGCCAGCAGTCCCGTCTCGCAAGGTCTGTTCTTC.

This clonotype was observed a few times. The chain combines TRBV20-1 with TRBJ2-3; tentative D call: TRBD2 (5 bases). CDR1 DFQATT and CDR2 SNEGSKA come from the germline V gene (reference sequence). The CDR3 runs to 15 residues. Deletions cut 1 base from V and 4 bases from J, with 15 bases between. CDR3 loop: CSARGSGPNPDTQYF. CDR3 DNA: TGCAGTGCTAGAGGGAGCGGCCCGAATCCAGATACGCAGTATTTT.

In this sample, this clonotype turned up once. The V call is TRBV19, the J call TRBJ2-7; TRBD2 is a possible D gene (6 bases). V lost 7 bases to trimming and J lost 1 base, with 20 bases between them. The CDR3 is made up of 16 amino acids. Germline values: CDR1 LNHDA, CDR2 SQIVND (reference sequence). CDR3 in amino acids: CASNNSTSLESYEQYF. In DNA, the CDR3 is TGTGCCAGTAACAACTCGACTAGTTTAGAGTCCTACGAGCAGTACTTC.

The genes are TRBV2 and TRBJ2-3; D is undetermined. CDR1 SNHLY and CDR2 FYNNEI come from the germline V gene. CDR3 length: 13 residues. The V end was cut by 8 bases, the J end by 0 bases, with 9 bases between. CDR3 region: CASPSTSTDTQYF. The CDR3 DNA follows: TGTGCCAGCCCCTCTACTAGCACAGATACGCAGTATTTT.

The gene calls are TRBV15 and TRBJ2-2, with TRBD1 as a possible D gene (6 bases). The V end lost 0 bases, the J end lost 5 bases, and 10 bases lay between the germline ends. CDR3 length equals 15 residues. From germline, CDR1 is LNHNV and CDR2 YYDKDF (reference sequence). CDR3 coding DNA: TGTGCCACCAGCAGAGAACAGGGTACGACCGGGGAGCTGTTTTTT. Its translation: CATSREQGTTGELFF.

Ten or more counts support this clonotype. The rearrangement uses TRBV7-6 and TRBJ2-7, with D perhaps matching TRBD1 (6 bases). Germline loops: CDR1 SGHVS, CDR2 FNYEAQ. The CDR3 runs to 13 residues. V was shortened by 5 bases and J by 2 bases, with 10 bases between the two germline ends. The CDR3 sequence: CASSAGQPYEQYF. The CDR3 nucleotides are TGTGCCAGCAGCGCCGGACAGCCCTACGAGCAGTACTTC.

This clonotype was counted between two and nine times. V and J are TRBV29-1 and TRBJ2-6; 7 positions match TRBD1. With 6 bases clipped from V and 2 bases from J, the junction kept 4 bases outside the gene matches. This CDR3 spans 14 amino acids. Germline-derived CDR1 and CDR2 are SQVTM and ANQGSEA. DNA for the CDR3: TGCAGCGTGGACGACAGGGCTGGGGCCAACGTCCTGACTTTC. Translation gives CSVDDRAGANVLTF.